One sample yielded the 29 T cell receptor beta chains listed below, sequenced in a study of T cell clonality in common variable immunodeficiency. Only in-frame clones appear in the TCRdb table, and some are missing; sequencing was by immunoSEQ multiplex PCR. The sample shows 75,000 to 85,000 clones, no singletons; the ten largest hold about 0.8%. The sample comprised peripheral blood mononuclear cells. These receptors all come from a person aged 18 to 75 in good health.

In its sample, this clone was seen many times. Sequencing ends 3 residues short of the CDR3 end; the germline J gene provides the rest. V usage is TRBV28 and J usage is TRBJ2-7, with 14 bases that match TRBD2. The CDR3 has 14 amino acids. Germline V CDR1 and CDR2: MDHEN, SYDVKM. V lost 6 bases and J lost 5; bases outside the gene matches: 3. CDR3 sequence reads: CASSLGLAGDEQYF. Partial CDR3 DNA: TGTGCCAGCAGCCTGGGACTAGCGGGAGACGAG.

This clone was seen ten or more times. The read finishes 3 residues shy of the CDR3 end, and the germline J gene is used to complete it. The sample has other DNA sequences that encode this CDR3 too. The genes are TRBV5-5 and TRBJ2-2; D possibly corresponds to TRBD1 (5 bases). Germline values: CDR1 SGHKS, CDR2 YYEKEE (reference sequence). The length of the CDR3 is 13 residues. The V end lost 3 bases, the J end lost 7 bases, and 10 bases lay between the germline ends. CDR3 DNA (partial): TGTGCCAGCAGCTCCAGGGCAGGCGGGGAG. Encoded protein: CASSSRAGGE. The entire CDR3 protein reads CASSSRAGGELFF.

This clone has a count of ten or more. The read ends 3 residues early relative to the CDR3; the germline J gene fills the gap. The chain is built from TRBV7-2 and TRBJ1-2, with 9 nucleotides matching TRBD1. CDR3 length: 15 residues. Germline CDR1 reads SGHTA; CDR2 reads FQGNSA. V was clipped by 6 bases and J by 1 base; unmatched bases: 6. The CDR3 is CASSLRQGVNYGYTF. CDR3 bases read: TGTGCCAGCAGTCTCAGACAGGGGGTTAACTATGGC.

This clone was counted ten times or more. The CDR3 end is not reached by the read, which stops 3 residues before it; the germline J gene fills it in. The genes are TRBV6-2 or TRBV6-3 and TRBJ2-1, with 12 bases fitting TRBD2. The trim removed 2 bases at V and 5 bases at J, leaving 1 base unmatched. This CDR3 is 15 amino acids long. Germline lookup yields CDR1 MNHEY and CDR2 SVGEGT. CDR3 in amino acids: CASSYASGRDNEQFF. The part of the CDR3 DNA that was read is TGTGCCAGCAGTTACGCTAGCGGGAGGGACAATGAG.

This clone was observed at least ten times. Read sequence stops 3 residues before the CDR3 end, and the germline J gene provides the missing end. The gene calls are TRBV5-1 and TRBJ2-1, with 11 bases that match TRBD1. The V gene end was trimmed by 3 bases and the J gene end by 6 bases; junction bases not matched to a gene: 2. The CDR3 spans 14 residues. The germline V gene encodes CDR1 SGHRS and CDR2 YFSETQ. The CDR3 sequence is CASSSGTGGNEQFF. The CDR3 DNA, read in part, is TGCGCCAGCAGCTCAGGGACAGGGGGCAATGAG. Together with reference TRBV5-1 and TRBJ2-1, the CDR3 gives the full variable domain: KAGVTQTPRYLIKTRGQQVTLSCSPISGHRSVSWYQQTPGQGLQFLFEYFSETQRNKGNFPGRFSGRQFSNSRSEMNVSTLELGDSALYLCASSSGTGGNEQFFGPGTRLTVL.

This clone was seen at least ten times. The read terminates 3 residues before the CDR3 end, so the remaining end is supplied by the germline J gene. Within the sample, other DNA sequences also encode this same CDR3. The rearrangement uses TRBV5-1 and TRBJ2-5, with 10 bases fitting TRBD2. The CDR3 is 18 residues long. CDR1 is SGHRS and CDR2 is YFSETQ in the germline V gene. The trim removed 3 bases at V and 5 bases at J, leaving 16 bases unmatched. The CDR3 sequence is CASSSLNSGLAVPETQYF. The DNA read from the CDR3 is TGCGCCAGCAGCTCCTTGAATTCCGGACTAGCGGTCCCTGAGACC.

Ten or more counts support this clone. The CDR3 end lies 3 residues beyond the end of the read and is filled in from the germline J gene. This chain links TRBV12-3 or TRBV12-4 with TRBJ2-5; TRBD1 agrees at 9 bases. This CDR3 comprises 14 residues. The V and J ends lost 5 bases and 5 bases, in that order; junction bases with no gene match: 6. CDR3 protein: CASSISGTGETQYF. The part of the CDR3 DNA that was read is TGTGCCAGCAGTATTTCCGGGACAGGGGAGACC.

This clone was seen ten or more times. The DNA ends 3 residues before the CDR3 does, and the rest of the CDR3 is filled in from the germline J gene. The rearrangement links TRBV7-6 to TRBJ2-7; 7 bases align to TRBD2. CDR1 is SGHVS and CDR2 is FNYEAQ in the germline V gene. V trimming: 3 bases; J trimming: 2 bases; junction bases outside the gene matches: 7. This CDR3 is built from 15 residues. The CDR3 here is CASSFGSGITYEQYF. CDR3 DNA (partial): TGTGCCAGCAGCTTTGGGAGCGGGATCACCTACGAG.

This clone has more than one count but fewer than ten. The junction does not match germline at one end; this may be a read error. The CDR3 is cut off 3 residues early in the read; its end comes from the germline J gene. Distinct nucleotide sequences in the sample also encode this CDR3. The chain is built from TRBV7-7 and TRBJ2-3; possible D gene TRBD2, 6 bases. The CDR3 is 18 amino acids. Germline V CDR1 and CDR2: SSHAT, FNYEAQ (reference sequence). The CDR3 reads CASSPTRSGTGVTNTQYF. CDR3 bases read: TGTGCTAGCAGCCCTACTCGGTCTGGGACGGGGGTCACAAATACG.

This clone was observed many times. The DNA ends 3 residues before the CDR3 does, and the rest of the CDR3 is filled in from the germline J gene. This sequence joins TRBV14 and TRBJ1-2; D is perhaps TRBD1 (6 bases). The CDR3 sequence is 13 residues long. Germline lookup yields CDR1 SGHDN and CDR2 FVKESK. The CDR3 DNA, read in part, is TGTGCCAGCAGCCTCCCGGGACAACGGGGC. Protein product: CASSLPGQRG. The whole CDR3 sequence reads CASSLPGQRGYTF.

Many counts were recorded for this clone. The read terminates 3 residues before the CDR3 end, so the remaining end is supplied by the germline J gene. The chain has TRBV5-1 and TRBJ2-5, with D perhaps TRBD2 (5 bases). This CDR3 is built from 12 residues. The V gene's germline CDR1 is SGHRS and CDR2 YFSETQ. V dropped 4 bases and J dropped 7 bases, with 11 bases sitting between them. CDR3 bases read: TGCGCCAGCAGCCTTGGACGGGGGACC. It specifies CASSLGRGT. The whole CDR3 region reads CASSLGRGTQYF.

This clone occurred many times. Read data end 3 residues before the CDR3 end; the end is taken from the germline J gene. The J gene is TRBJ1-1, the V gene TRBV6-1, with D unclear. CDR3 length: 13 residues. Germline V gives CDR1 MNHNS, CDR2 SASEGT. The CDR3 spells CASSDGPGGRAFF. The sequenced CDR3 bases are TGTGCCAGCAGTGACGGACCGGGCGGGAGA.

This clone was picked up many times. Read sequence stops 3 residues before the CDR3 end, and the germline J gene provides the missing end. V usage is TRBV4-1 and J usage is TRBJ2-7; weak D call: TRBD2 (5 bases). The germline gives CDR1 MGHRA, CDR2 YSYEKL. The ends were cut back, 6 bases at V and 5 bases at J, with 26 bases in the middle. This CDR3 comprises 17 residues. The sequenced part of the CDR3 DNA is TGCGCCAGCAGTCAGGTACATACCAGCGGCCTTGGGGACGAG. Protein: CASSQVHTSGLGDE. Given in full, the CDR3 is CASSQVHTSGLGDEQYF.

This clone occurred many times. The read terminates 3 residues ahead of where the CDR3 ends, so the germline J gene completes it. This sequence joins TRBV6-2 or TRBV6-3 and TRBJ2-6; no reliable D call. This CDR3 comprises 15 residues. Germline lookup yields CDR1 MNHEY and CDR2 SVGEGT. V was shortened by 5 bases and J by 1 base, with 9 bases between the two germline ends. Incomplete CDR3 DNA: TGTGCCAGCAGTCGAACCCGGTCTGGGGCCAACGTC. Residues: CASSRTRSGANV. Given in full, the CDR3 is CASSRTRSGANVLTF.

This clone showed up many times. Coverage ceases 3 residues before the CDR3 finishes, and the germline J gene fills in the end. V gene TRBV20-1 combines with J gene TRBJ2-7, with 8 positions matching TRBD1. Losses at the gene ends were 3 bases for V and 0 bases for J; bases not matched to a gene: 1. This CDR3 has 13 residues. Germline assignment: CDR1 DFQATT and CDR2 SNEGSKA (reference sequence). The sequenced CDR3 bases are TGCAGTGCTAGGGGACAGGTCTCCTACGAG. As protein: CSARGQVSYE. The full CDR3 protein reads CSARGQVSYEQYF.

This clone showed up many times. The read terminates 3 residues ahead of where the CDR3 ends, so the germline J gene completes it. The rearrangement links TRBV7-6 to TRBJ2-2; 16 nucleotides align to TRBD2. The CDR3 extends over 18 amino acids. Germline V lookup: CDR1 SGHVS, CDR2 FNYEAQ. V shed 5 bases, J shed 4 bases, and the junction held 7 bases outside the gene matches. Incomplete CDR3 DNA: TGTGCCAGCAGCCTGGGACTAGCGGGAGGGCCTGCCACCGGGGAG. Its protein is CASSLGLAGGPATGE. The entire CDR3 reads CASSLGLAGGPATGELFF. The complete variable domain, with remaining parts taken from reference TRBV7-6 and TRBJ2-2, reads GAGVSQSPRYKVTKRGQDVALRCDPISGHVSLYWYRQALGQGPEFLTYFNYEAQQDKSGLPNDRFSAERPEGSISTLTIQRTEQRDSAMYRCASSLGLAGGPATGELFFGEGSRLTVL.

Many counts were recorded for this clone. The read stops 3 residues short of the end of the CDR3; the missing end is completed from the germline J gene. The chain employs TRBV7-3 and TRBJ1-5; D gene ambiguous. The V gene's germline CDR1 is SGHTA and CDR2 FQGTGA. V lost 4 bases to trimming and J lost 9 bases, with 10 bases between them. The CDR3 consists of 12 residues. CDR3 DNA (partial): TGTGCCAGCAGCTCGATCCGCGGGCCC. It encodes CASSSIRGP. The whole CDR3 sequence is CASSSIRGPQHF.

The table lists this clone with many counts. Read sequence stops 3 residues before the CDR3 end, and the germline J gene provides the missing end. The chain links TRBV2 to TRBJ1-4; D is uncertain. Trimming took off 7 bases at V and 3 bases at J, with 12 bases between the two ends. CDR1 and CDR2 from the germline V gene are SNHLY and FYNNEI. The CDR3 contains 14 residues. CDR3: CASTPGRANEKLFF. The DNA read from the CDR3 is TGTGCCAGCACCCCGGGGAGAGCTAATGAAAAA.

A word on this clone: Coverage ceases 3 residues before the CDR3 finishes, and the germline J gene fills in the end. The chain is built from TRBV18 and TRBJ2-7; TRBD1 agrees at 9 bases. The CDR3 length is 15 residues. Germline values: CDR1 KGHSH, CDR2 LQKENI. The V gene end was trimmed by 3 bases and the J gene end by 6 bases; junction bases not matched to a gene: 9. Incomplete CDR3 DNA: TGTGCCAGCTCACCGATACAGGGGGCAGTGGGCGAG. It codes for CASSPIQGAVGE. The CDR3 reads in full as CASSPIQGAVGEQYF.

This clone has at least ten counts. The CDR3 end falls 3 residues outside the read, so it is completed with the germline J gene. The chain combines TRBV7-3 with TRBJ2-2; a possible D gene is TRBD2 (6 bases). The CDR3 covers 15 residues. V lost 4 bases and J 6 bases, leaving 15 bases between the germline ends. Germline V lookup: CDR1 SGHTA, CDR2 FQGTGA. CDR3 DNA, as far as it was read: TGTGCCAGCAGCTCGGGGGATATAGTCGCCGGGGAG. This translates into CASSSGDIVAGE. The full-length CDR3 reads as CASSSGDIVAGELFF.

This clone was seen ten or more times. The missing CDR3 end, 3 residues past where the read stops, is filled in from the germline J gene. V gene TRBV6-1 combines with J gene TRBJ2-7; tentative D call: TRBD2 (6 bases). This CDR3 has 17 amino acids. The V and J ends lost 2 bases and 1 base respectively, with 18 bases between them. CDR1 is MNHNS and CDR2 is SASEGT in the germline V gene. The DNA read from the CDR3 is TGTGCCAGCAGTGAATACGGGAGACAGCTCGAATCCTACGAG. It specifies CASSEYGRQLESYE. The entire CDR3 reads CASSEYGRQLESYEQYF.

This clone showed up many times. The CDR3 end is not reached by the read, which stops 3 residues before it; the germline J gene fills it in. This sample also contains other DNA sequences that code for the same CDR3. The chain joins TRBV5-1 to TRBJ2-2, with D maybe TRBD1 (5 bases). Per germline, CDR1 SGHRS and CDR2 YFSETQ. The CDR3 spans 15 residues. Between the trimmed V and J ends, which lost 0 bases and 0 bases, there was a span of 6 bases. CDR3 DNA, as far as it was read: TGCGCCAGCAGCTTGGGGGGCGCGAACACCGGGGAG. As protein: CASSLGGANTGE. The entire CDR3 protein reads CASSLGGANTGELFF.

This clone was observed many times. CDR3 bases read: TGTGCCAGTAGTCAGGGGGCCGTGAACTACGAG. Its translation: CASSQGAVNYE. The full CDR3 is CASSQGAVNYEQYF. The V call is TRBV19, the J call TRBJ2-7, with 8 bases matching TRBD1. Read sequence stops 3 residues before the CDR3 end, and the germline J gene provides the missing end. CDR1 and CDR2 (germline): LNHDA, SQIVND (reference sequence). With V trimmed by 5 bases and J by 3 bases, 6 bases remained unmatched. The CDR3 spans 14 residues.

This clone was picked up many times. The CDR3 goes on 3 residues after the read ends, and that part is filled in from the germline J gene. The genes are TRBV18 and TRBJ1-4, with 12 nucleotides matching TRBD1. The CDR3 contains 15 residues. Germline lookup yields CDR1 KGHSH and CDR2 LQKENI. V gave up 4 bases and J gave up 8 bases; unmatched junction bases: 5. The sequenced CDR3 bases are TGTGCCAGCTCACGTCCCGGGACAGGGGGCGAAAAA. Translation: CASSRPGTGGEK. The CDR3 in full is CASSRPGTGGEKLFF. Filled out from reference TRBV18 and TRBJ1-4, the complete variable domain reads NAGVMQNPRHLVRRRGQEARLRCSPMKGHSHVYWYRQLPEEGLKFMVYLQKENIIDESGMPKERFSAEFPKEGPSILRIQQVVRGDSAAYFCASSRPGTGGEKLFFGSGTQLSVL.

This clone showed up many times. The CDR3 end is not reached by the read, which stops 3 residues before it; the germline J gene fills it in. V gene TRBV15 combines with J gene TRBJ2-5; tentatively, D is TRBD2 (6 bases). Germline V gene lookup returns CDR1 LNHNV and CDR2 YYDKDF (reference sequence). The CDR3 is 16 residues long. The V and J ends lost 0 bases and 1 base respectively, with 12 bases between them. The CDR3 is CATSRERGGPQETQYF. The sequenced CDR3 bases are TGTGCCACCAGCAGAGAACGGGGAGGCCCCCAAGAGACC.

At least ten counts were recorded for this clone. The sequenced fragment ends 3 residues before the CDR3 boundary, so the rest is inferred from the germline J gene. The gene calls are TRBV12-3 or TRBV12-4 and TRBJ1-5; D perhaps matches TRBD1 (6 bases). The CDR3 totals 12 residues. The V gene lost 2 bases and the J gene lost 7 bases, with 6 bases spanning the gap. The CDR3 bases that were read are TGTGCCAGCAGTTTAAGGGGGCAGCCC. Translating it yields CASSLRGQP. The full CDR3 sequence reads CASSLRGQPQHF.

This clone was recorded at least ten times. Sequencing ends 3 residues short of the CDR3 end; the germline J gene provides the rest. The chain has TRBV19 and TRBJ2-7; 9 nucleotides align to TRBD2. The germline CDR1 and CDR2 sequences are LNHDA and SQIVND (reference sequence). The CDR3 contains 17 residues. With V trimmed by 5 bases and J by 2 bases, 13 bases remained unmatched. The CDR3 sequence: CASSHSTTSGTTYEQYF. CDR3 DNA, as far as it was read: TGTGCCAGTAGTCACTCCACGACTAGCGGTACAACCTACGAG. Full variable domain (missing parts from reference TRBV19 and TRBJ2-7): DGGITQSPKYLFRKEGQNVTLSCEQNLNHDAMYWYRQDPGQGLRLIYYSQIVNDFQKGDIAEGYSVSREKKESFPLTVTSAQKNPTAFYLCASSHSTTSGTTYEQYFGPGTRLTVT.

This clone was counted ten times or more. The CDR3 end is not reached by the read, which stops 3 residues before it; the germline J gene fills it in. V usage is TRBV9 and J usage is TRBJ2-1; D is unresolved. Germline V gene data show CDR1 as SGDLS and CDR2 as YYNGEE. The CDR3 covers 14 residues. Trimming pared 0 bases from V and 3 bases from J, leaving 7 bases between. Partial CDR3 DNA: TGTGCCAGCAGCGTAGGGCAGGTCTACAATGAG. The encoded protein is CASSVGQVYNE. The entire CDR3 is CASSVGQVYNEQFF.

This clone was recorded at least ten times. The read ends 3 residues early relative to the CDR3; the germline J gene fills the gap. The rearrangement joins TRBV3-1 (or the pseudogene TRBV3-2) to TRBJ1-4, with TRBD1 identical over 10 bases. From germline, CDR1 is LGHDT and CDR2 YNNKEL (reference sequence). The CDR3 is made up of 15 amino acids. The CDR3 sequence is CASSQPRDRGQKLFF. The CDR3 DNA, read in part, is TGTGCCAGCAGCCAGCCCCGGGACAGGGGCCAGAAA.